These 16 T cell receptor beta chains were all obtained from the same sample, sequenced in a study of T cell responses to AZD1222 COVID-19 vaccine. Some clones are missing from TCRdb's copy, which holds only in-frame ones; the method was immunoSEQ multiplex PCR. The table has over 85,000 clones, approximately 86% seen once. The sequencing here drew on peripheral blood, taken on day 0 of AZD1222 vaccination. The receptor set was obtained from an adult in good health.

This chain joins TRBV28 and TRBJ1-1; no reliable D call. Trimming took off 5 bases at V and 1 base at J, with 2 bases between the two ends. Germline CDR1 reads MDHEN; CDR2 reads SYDVKM. The CDR3 has 11 residues. The CDR3 sequence: CASSENTEAFF. For the CDR3, the DNA is TGTGCCAGCAGTGAGAACACTGAAGCTTTCTTT. The full variable domain, with the rest looked up from reference TRBV28 and TRBJ1-1, is DVKVTQSSRYLVKRTGEKVFLECVQDMDHENMFWYRQDPGLGLRLIYFSYDVKMKEKGDIPEGYSVSREKKERFSLILESASTNQTSMYLCASSENTEAFFGQGTRLTVV.

DNA for the CDR3: TGTGCCTGCTTCCGAGGGGTTAGCACAGATACGCAGTATTTT. Translated: CACFRGVSTDTQYF. The chain combines TRBV30 with TRBJ2-3; D possibly uses TRBD1 or TRBD2 (5 bases each). This CDR3 has 14 residues. Germline CDR1 reads GTSNPN; CDR2 reads SVGIG (reference sequence). Trimming removed 6 bases from V and 0 bases from J, with 13 bases in between.

The chain uses TRBV5-1 and TRBJ2-3, with TRBD1 matching 7 bases. Germline values: CDR1 SGHRS, CDR2 YFSETQ. J gave up 0 bases and V 4 bases, and 2 bases lay outside the gene matches. The CDR3 spans 14 residues. The CDR3 region has the DNA TGCGCCAGCAGCCGGGACAGTAGCACAGATACGCAGTATTTT. This codes for CASSRDSSTDTQYF.

The chain carries TRBV9 and TRBJ2-5; the D gene is possibly TRBD2 (5 bases). CDR1 is SGDLS and CDR2 is YYNGEE in the germline V gene. This CDR3 spans 12 amino acids. V shed 0 bases and J shed 5 bases, with 5 bases lying between them. The CDR3 loop reads CASSVAGETQYF. CDR3 bases: TGTGCCAGCAGCGTAGCGGGGGAGACCCAGTACTTC.

The J gene is TRBJ2-7, the V gene TRBV4-1; TRBD1 matches at 8 bases. The CDR3 is 15 amino acids. Germline V gene lookup returns CDR1 MGHRA and CDR2 YSYEKL. The J segment lost 2 bases and the V segment lost 2 bases, leaving 5 bases of the junction unmatched. The DNA of the CDR3 is TGCGCCAGCAGCCAAACAGTGACAGGGGCCTACGAGCAGTACTTC. Its protein product is CASSQTVTGAYEQYF.

V is TRBV7-8 and J is TRBJ1-5; D might be TRBD1 (6 bases). The germline V and J ends were trimmed by 1 base and 0 bases, with 16 bases remaining between them. Germline CDR1 reads SGHVS; CDR2 reads FQNEAQ. CDR3 size: 18 residues. The chain's CDR3 is CASSLVSTGTLSNQPQHF. CDR3 nucleotides: TGTGCCAGCAGCTTAGTGTCGACAGGAACTCTTAGCAATCAGCCCCAGCATTTT.

The chain couples TRBV4-2 to TRBJ2-2, with 10 bases identical to TRBD2. CDR1 is LGHNA, CDR2 YNFKEQ, per germline. The trim removed 4 bases at V and 4 bases at J, leaving 6 bases unmatched. The CDR3 consists of 16 residues. The CDR3 nucleotides are TGTGCCAGCAGCCCCAGGGCTAGCGGGAGCACCGGGGAGCTGTTTTTT. Translating it yields CASSPRASGSTGELFF.

The rearrangement links TRBV7-2 to TRBJ2-3, with no clear D. Per germline, CDR1 SGHTA and CDR2 FQGNSA. V was trimmed by 6 bases and J by 6 bases, leaving 16 bases between them. The CDR3 has 14 amino acids. CDR3 in DNA: TGTGCCAGCAGTCGTGACTTGGGGATGGATACGCAGTATTTT. Amino acids: CASSRDLGMDTQYF.

CDR3 bases: TGTGCCAGCACCCCTCGGCCTACAGGTGAGCAGTTCTTC. It encodes CASTPRPTGEQFF. The chain combines TRBV6-5 with TRBJ2-1, with D perhaps matching TRBD1 (5 bases). From germline, CDR1 is MNHEY and CDR2 SVGAGI. The length of the CDR3 is 13 residues. The germline V and J ends were trimmed by 7 bases and 9 bases, with 16 bases remaining between them.

This chain links TRBV12-3 or TRBV12-4 with TRBJ2-1; no firm D call. With 6 bases removed from V and 7 bases from J, the gap between germline ends came to 13 bases. The CDR3 runs to 13 residues. The CDR3 DNA is TGTGCCAGCAGGGGAAAGGACGGAAATGAGCAGTTCTTC. Protein product: CASRGKDGNEQFF.

This clone was observed a few times. At one end the junction does not follow the germline gene, possibly because of a read error. For the CDR3, the DNA is TGTGCCAGCAGGGAAGACAGAGCAAGCAATCAGCCCCAGCATTTT. Translating it yields CASREDRASNQPQHF. V is TRBV6-1 and J is TRBJ1-5; weak D call: TRBD1 (5 bases). CDR3 length: 15 residues. Germline V lookup: CDR1 MNHNS, CDR2 SASEGT.

The rearrangement joins TRBV5-5 to TRBJ1-5; D remains ambiguous. Germline CDR1 is SGHKS and CDR2 is YYEKEE (reference sequence). The CDR3 runs to 15 residues. Trimming took off 3 bases at V and 0 bases at J, with 10 bases between the two ends. Here the CDR3 reads CASSWGGYSNQPQHF. CDR3 DNA sequence: TGTGCCAGCAGCTGGGGTGGATATAGCAATCAGCCCCAGCATTTT.

The V gene is TRBV12-5, the J gene TRBJ2-1; D uncertain. The ends were cut back, 5 bases at V and 3 bases at J, with 2 bases in the middle. CDR1 and CDR2 (germline): LGHNT, FRNRAP. The CDR3 extends over 11 amino acids. The CDR3 DNA is TGTGCTAGTGGTGTCTACAATGAGCAGTTCTTC. It is translated as CASGVYNEQFF. Looking up the rest from reference TRBV12-5 and TRBJ2-1 gives the full variable domain: DARVTQTPRHKVTEMGQEVTMRCQPILGHNTVFWYRQTMMQGLELLAYFRNRAPLDDSGMPKDRFSAEMPDATLATLKIQPSEPRDSAVYFCASGVYNEQFFGPGTRLTVL.

The V and J genes are TRBV19 and TRBJ1-1; D possibly corresponds to TRBD1 (5 bases). The V end was cut by 10 bases, the J end by 2 bases, with 11 bases between. The germline CDR1 and CDR2 sequences are LNHDA and SQIVND (reference sequence). CDR3 length: 12 amino acids. CDR3 loop: CATKRGNTEAFF. Written as DNA, the CDR3 is TGTGCCACAAAGAGGGGAAACACTGAAGCTTTCTTT.

V is TRBV3-1 (or the pseudogene TRBV3-2) and J is TRBJ2-1; no clear D gene. Trimming removed 3 bases from V and 7 bases from J, with 4 bases in between. Germline loops: CDR1 LGHDT, CDR2 YNNKEL (reference sequence). The CDR3 spans 11 residues. In DNA form, the CDR3 reads TGTGCCAGCAGCCAGGATAATGAGCAGTTCTTC. This encodes CASSQDNEQFF.

The chain joins TRBV7-9 to TRBJ1-2; D remains ambiguous. The CDR3 loop spans 13 amino acids. The V end lost 1 base, the J end lost 10 bases, and 13 bases lay between the germline ends. Germline V gives CDR1 SEHNR, CDR2 FQNEAQ (reference sequence). CDR3: CASSLDAQPPYTF. The CDR3 bases are TGTGCCAGCAGCTTAGACGCCCAGCCTCCCTACACCTTC.